The clone carrying this T cell receptor (beta chain) was counted at least ten times. Its specificity is unknown. The whole isolated RNA underwent reverse transcription, so sequencing captured expressed TCRB transcripts. Data came from immunoSEQ multiplex PCR; TCRdb stores just in-frame clones and leaves some out. The sample shows a few hundred thousand clones, roughly a tenth of them seen only once. Germline CDR1 and CDR2: SGHKS and YYEKEE (reference sequence). V lost 0 bases, J lost 4 bases, and 8 bases lay in between. This CDR3 is 14 amino acids long. The data originate from a study of beta chain features in type 1 diabetes. Study summary: Healthy donors, compared against patients, showed similar age, gender and cell yields.

Overall study findings and caveats: Still unanswered here is whether HLA type influences TCRB rearrangement.

The rearrangement joins TRBV5-5 to TRBJ2-1; D gene unclear. The specimen sequenced was central memory CD4+ T cells from blood. This clonotype originated in a man aged 18 to 35 in good health. CDR3 sequence (DNA): TGTGCCAGCAGCTTGGTCCCAGCTTACAATGAGCAGTTCTTC. Its protein is CASSLVPAYNEQFF.